The entry below gives a single T cell receptor (beta chain) sequence along with its context. Trimming pared 5 bases from V and 6 bases from J, leaving 18 bases between. This CDR3 has 15 residues. Germline V gene sequence: CDR1 SGHTA, CDR2 FQGNSA. The data were obtained in a study of T-cell memory formation after mild COVID-19. MiXCR was run by TCRdb on the 5' RACE reads, yielding one entry per CDR3 protein. The sample has roughly 340,000 distinct CDR3 sequences; around 15% are singletons. The sequenced material came from PBMCs or a T cell subset sorted from them (not recorded which). The source of this sequence is a man younger than 35 who had mild COVID-19 (a few samples of this study predate the infection). Cell type and time point are not known. This chain connects TRBV7-2 to TRBJ2-3; a possible D gene is TRBD2 (7 bases). CDR3 DNA: TGTGCCAGCAGCCCGGGGGGCCCGCGGCGCGATACGCAGTATTTT. Encoded protein: CASSPGGPRRDTQYF.